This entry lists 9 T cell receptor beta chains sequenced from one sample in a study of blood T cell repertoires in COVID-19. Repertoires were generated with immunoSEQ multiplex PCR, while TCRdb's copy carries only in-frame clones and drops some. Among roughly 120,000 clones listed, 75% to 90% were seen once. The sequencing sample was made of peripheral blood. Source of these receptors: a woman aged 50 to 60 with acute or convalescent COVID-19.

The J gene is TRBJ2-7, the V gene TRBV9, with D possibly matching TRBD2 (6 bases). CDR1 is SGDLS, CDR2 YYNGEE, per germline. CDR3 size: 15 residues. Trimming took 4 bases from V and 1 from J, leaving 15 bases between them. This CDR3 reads CASSPAGTGSYEQYF. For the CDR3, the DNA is TGTGCCAGCAGCCCCGCCGGGACTGGGTCCTACGAGCAGTACTTC.

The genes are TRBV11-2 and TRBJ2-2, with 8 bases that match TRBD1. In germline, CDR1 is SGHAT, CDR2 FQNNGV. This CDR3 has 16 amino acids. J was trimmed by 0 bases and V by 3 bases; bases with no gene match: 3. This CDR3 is CASSLYRGANTGELFF. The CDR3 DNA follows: TGTGCCAGCAGCTTGTACAGGGGGGCGAACACCGGGGAGCTGTTTTTT.

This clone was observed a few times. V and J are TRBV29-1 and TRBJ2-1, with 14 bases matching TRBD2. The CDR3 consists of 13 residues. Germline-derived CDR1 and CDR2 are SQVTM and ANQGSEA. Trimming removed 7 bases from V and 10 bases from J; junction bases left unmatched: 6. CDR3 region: CSAEGLAGVEQFF. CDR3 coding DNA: TGCAGCGCGGAGGGACTAGCGGGAGTAGAGCAGTTCTTC.

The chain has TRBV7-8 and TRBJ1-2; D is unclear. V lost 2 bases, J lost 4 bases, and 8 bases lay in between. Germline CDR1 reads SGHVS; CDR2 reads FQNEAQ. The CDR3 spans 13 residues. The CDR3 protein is CASSLSRSYGYTF. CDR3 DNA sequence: TGTGCCAGCAGCTTATCCAGGTCCTATGGCTACACCTTC.

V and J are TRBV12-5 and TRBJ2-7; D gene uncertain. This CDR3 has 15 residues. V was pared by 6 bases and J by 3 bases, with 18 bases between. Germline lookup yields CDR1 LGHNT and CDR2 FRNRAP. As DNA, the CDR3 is TGTGCTAGTGGCCCAAAGCCTACTCTCTGCTACGAGCAGTACTTC. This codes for CASGPKPTLCYEQYF.

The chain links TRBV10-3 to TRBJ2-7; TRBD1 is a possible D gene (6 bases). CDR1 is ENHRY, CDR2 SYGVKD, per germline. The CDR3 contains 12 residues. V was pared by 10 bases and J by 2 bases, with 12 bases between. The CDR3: CATQGDTYEQYF. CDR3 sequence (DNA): TGTGCCACACAGGGCGACACCTACGAGCAGTACTTC.

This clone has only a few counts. This CDR3 is CASSIDRNQPQHF. Here the CDR3 DNA reads TGTGCCAGCAGCATCGACAGGAATCAGCCCCAGCATTTT. The chain employs TRBV12-3 or TRBV12-4 and TRBJ1-5; TRBD1 is a possible D gene (6 bases). Trimming cost V 6 bases and J 4 bases, with 10 bases left between them. The CDR3 length is 13 residues.

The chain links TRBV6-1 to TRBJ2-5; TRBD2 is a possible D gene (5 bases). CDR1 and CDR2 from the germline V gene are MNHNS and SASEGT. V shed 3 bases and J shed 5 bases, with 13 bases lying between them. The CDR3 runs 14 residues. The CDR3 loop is CASSEVGVLETQYF. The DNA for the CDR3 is TGTGCCAGCAGTGAGGTCGGGGTCTTGGAGACCCAGTACTTC.

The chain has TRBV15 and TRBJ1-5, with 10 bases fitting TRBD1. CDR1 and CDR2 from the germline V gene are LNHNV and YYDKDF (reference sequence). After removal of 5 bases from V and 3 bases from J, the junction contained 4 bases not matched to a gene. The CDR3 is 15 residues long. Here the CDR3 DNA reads TGTGCCACCAGCCCGACAGGGGGCCCCAATCAGCCCCAGCATTTT. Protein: CATSPTGGPNQPQHF.